Included here is one T cell receptor beta chain sequence, with context. Its antigen is unidentified. CDR3 size: 15 residues. Germline-derived CDR1 and CDR2 are SGHDT and YYEEEE. V was shortened by 3 bases and J by 8 bases, with 17 bases between the two germline ends. PCR was performed using 60 Vbeta and 13 Jbeta primers. Sequencing was performed with immunoSEQ multiplex PCR; in TCRdb, only in-frame clones are kept and a portion is missing. This table has 100,000 to 120,000 clones, around 74% appearing once. This record comes from a study of cytomegalovirus exposure and HLA in healthy donors. Overall study results and limits: Later on, an analysis showed TCR association rates differing by HLA locus, with DRB1 the most and HLA-C the fewest. CMV serostatus was the only recorded immune exposure for donors. A link between a missense DCLRE1C variant and TCR beta V- and J-gene trimming emerged from a later analysis.

Specimen: PBMCs. This receptor was obtained from a woman in her thirties or forties in good health and CMV-seropositive. The V gene is TRBV5-6, the J gene TRBJ1-4; possible D gene TRBD1, 5 bases. The CDR3 DNA reads TGTGCCAGCAGCTCAAGGGGCAGGGTGGACGAAAAACTGTTTTTT. As protein: CASSSRGRVDEKLFF. Full variable domain (outside the CDR3, taken from reference TRBV5-6 and TRBJ1-4): DAGVTQSPTHLIKTRGQQVTLRCSPKSGHDTVSWYQQALGQGPQFIFQYYEEEERQRGNFPDRFSGHQFPNYSSELNVNALLLGDSALYLCASSSRGRVDEKLFFGSGTQLSVL.